This T cell receptor beta chain emerged from a study of patients and donors after allogeneic stem cell transplantation. TCRdb passed the RT-PCR reads through MiXCR, listing each CDR3 protein once. The sample lists about 160,000 distinct CDR3 sequences; approximately 25% were seen once. Sequencing was done on a sample of blood, either unsorted or a sorted T cell fraction (not recorded which). The sequence was obtained from a human donor who was either an allogeneic HSCT recipient or a stem cell or donor lymphocyte infusion donor (not recorded which). It is not recorded whose cells these are; they may come from a transplant donor.

The CDR3: CASSLALDGEQFF. The CDR3 DNA sequence: TGCGCCAGCAGCTTGGCACTAGACGGTGAGCAGTTCTTC. V and J are TRBV5-1 and TRBJ2-1; possibly TRBD2 for D (5 bases). The CDR3 consists of 13 residues. Looked up from germline, CDR1 is SGHRS and CDR2 is YFSETQ. V lost 0 bases, J lost 9 bases, and 10 bases lay in between.